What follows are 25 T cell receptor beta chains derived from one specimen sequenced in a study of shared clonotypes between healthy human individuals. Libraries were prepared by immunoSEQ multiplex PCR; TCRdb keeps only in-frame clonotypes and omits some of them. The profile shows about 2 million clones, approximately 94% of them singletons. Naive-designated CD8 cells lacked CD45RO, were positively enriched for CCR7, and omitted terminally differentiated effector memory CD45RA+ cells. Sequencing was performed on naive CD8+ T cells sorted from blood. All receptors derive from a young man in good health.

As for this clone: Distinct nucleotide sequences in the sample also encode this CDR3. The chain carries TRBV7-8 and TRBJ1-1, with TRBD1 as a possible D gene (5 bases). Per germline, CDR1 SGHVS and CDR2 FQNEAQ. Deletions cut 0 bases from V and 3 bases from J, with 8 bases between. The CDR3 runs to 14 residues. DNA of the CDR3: TGTGCCAGCAGCTTAGCGGGGGGGTACACTGAAGCTTTCTTT. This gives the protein CASSLAGGYTEAFF.

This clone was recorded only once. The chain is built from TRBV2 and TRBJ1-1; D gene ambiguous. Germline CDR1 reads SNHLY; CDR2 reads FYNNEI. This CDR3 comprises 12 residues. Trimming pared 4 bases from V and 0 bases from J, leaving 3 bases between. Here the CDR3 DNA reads TGTGCCAGCAGTGTCATGAACACTGAAGCTTTCTTT. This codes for CASSVMNTEAFF.

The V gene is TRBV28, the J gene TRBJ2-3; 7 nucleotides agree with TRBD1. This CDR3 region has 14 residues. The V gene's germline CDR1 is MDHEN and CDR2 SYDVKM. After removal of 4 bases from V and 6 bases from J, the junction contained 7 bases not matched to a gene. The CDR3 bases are TGTGCCAGCAGTTCTCGACAGGGCGGGGATACGCAGTATTTT. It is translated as CASSSRQGGDTQYF.

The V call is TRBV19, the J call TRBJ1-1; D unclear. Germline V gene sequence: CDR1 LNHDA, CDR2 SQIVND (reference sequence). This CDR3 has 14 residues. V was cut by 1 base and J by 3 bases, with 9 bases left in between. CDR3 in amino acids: CASSIAHQYTEAFF. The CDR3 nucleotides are TGTGCCAGTAGTATAGCCCACCAGTACACTGAAGCTTTCTTT.

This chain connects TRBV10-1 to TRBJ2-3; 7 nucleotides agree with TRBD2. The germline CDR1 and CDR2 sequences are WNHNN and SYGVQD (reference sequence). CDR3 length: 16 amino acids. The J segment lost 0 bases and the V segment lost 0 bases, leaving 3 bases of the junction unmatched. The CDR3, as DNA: TGCGCCAGCAGTGAGTCGTGGCGGGAGAGCACAGATACGCAGTATTTT. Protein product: CASSESWRESTDTQYF.

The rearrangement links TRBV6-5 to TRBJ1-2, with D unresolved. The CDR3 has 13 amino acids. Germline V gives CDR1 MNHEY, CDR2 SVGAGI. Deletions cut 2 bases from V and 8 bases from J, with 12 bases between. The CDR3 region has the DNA TGTGCCAGCAGTTACCCGGATCTGACGGGCTACACCTTC. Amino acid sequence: CASSYPDLTGYTF.

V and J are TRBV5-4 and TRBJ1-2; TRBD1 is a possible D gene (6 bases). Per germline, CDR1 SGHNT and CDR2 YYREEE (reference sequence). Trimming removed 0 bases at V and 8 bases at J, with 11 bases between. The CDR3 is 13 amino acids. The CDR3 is CASSLDGGAGYTF. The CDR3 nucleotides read TGTGCCAGCAGCTTGGATGGGGGGGCCGGCTACACCTTC.

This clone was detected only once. The CDR3 DNA sequence: TGTGCCAGCAGTTTTGGTACCTCCGGTGACATTCAGTACTTC. The encoded protein is CASSFGTSGDIQYF. V is TRBV28 and J is TRBJ2-4; D unresolved. This CDR3 has 14 amino acids. V lost 3 bases to trimming and J lost 8 bases, with 14 bases between them. Germline V lookup: CDR1 MDHEN, CDR2 SYDVKM.

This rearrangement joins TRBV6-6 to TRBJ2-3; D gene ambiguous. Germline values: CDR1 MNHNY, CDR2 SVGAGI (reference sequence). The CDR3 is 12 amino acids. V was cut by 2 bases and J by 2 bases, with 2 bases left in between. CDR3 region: CASSYHTDTQYF. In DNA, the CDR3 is TGTGCCAGCAGTTACCACACAGATACGCAGTATTTT.

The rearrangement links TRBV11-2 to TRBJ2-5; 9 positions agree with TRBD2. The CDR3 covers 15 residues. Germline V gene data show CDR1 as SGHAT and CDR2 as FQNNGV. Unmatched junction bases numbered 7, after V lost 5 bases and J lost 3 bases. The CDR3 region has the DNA TGTGCCAGCAGCCCGCGGGGGGGCCTAGAAGAGACCCAGTACTTC. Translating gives CASSPRGGLEETQYF.

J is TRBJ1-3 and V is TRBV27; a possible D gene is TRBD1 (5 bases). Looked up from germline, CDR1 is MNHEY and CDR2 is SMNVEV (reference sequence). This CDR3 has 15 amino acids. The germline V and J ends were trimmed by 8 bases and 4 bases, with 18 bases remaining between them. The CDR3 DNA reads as TGTGCCAGCTCGGAGTCGGGGGGAGGAGGAAACACCATATATTTT. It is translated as CASSESGGGGNTIYF.

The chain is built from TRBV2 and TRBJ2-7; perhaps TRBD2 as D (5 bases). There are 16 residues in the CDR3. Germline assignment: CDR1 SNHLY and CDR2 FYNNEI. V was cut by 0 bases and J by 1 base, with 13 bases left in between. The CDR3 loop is CASSEAEAGPSYEQYF. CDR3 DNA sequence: TGTGCCAGCAGTGAAGCGGAGGCAGGACCATCCTACGAGCAGTACTTC.

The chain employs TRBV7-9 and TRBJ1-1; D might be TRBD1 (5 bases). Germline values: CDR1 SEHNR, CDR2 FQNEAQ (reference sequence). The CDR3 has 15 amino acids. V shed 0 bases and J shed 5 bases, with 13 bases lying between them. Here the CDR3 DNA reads TGTGCCAGCAGCTTAGCCCAGGGAGGGGAAACTGAAGCTTTCTTT. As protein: CASSLAQGGETEAFF. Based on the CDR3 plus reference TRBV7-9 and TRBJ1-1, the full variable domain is DTGVSQNPRHKITKRGQNVTFRCDPISEHNRLYWYRQTLGQGPEFLTYFQNEAQLEKSRLLSDRFSAERPKGSFSTLEIQRTEQGDSAMYLCASSLAQGGETEAFFGQGTRLTVV.

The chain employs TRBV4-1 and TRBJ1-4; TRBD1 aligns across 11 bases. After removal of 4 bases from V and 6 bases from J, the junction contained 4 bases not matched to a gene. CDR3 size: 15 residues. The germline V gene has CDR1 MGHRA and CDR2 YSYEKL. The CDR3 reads CASSRPGQGDEKLFF. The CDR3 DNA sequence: TGCGCCAGCAGCCGACCGGGACAGGGGGATGAAAAACTGTTTTTT.

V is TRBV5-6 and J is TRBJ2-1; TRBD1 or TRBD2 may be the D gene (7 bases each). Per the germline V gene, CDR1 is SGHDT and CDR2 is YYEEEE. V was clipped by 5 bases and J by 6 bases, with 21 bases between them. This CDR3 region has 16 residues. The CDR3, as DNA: TGTGCCAGCAGTCTTGCGACAGGGAGGGGTTTCAATGAGCAGTTCTTC. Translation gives CASSLATGRGFNEQFF.

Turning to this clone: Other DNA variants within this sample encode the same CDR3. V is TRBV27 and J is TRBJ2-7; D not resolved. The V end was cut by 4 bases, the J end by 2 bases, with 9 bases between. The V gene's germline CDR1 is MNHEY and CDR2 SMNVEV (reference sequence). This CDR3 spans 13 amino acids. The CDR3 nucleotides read TGTGCCAGCAGTTACGGATTAGCCTACGAGCAGTACTTC. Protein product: CASSYGLAYEQYF.

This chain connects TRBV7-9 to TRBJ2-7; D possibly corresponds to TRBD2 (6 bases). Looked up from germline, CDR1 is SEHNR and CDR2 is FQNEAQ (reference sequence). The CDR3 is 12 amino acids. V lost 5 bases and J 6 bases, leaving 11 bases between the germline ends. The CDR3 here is CASSPGLSEQYF. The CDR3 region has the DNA TGTGCCAGCAGCCCAGGACTATCCGAGCAGTACTTC.

DNA of the CDR3: TGTGCCAGCAGTTACAGGGACAGGGGGGCGGTAAGGGAGCTGTTTTTT. It encodes CASSYRDRGAVRELFF. V and J are TRBV6-6 and TRBJ2-2, with 11 bases matching TRBD1. The CDR3 runs 16 residues. The V gene's germline CDR1 is MNHNY and CDR2 SVGAGI (reference sequence). The V segment lost 2 bases and the J segment 9 bases; nucleotides outside the gene matches: 8.

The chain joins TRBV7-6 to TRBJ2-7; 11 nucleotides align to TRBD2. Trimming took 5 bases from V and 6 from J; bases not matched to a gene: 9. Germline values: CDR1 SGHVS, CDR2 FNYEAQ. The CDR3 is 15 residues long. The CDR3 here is CASSDERLAGGEQYF. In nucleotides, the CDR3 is TGTGCCAGCAGCGATGAGAGGCTAGCGGGAGGCGAGCAGTACTTC.

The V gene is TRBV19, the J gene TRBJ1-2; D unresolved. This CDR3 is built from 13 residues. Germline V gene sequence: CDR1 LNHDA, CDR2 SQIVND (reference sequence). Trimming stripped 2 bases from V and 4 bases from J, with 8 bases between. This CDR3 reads CASSIWSGYGYTF. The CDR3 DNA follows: TGTGCCAGTAGTATATGGTCAGGCTATGGCTACACCTTC.

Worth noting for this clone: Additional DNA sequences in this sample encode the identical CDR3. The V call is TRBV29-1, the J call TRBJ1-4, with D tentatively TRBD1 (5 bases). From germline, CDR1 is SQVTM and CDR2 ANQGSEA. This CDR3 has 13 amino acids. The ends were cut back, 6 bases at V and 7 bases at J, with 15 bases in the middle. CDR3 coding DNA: TGCAGCGTCCCTGGGACCGTGGGTGAAAAACTGTTTTTT. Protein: CSVPGTVGEKLFF.

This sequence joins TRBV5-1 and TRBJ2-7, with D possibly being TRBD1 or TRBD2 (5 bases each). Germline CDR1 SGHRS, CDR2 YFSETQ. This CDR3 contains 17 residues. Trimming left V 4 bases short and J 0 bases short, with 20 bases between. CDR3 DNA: TGCGCCAGCAGCGGCGCCCCCGGGACGGGAAGCTCCTACGAGCAGTACTTC. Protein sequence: CASSGAPGTGSSYEQYF.

The CDR3 reads CASSKDSEAGELFF. DNA of the CDR3: TGTGCCAGCAGCAAAGACAGTGAGGCAGGGGAGCTGTTTTTT. The chain joins TRBV21-1 to TRBJ2-2. TRBV21-1 is a recognized pseudogene. The CDR3 runs 14 residues.

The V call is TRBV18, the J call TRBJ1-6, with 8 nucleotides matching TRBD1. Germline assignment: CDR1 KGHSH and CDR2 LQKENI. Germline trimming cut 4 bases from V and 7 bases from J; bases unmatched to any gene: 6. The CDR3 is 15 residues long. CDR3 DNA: TGTGCCAGCTCACACAGGACAGGGAGGAATTCACCCCTCCACTTT. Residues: CASSHRTGRNSPLHF. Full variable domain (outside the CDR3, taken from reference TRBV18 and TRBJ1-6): NAGVMQNPRHLVRRRGQEARLRCSPMKGHSHVYWYRQLPEEGLKFMVYLQKENIIDESGMPKERFSAEFPKEGPSILRIQQVVRGDSAAYFCASSHRTGRNSPLHFGNGTRLTVT.

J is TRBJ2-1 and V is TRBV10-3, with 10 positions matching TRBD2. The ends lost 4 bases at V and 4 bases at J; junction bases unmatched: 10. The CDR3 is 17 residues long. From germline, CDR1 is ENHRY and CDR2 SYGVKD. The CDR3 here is CAISGPPGTSDYNEQFF. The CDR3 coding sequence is TGTGCCATCAGTGGTCCCCCGGGGACTAGCGATTACAATGAGCAGTTCTTC.